The 15 T cell receptor beta chains listed next were all sequenced from one sample in a study of T cell repertoires in cytomegalovirus infection. TCRdb recomputed calls from the reads with MiXCR, one row per CDR3 protein. The data contain 400,000 to 550,000 distinct CDR3 sequences, around 11% of them seen just once; the ten biggest clones take up 9.5% to 13%. The sequenced material came from PBMCs. The receptors originated from a human donor in good health (CMV status not recorded). Some clones in this sample may be carry-over from other donors' samples.

This clonotype was detected ten times or more. V usage is TRBV25-1 and J usage is TRBJ1-5; perhaps TRBD1 as D (6 bases). Trimming took 0 bases from V and 0 from J, leaving 12 bases between them. Germline V gene lookup returns CDR1 MGHDK and CDR2 SYGVNS. The CDR3 totals 17 residues. For the CDR3, the DNA is TGTGCCAGCAGTGAATATAGGGGGGGTTATAGCAATCAGCCCCAGCATTTT. This encodes CASSEYRGGYSNQPQHF.

This rearrangement joins TRBV3-1 to TRBJ1-1; tentatively, D is TRBD1 (6 bases). There are 15 residues in the CDR3. The germline CDR1 and CDR2 sequences are LGHDT and YNNKEL (reference sequence). V lost 1 base, J lost 0 bases, and 9 bases lay in between. CDR3 protein: CASSQGGTMNTEAFF. CDR3 DNA sequence: TGTGCCAGCAGCCAAGGGGGGACAATGAACACTGAAGCTTTCTTT.

This clonotype showed up many times. The genes are TRBV10-2 and TRBJ2-7, with 8 bases lining up with TRBD1. With V trimmed by 10 bases and J by 5 bases, 10 bases remained unmatched. CDR1 and CDR2 (germline): WSHSY, SAAADI. The CDR3 has 13 residues. The CDR3 sequence is CAIKVQGADEQYF. The CDR3 DNA follows: TGCGCCATAAAGGTTCAGGGGGCTGACGAGCAGTACTTC.

The gene calls are TRBV28 and TRBJ1-2; tentative D call: TRBD1 (5 bases). V was trimmed by 6 bases and J by 8 bases, leaving 25 bases between them. This CDR3 has 16 amino acids. Germline loops: CDR1 MDHEN, CDR2 SYDVKM. The CDR3 loop is CASRPTPQDFIEGYTF. The CDR3 DNA reads as TGTGCCAGCAGACCCACCCCACAGGACTTCATTGAGGGCTACACCTTC.

The gene calls are TRBV9 and TRBJ1-6, with 7 nucleotides matching TRBD1. The J segment lost 7 bases and the V segment lost 3 bases, leaving 7 bases of the junction unmatched. The germline V gene has CDR1 SGDLS and CDR2 YYNGEE. The CDR3 is made up of 15 amino acids. This chain's CDR3 is CASSADGQDNSPLHF. As DNA, the CDR3 is TGTGCCAGCAGCGCAGACGGACAGGACAATTCACCCCTCCACTTT. Looking up the rest from reference TRBV9 and TRBJ1-6 gives the full variable domain: DSGVTQTPKHLITATGQRVTLRCSPRSGDLSVYWYQQSLDQGLQFLIQYYNGEERAKGNILERFSAQQFPDLHSELNLSSLELGDSALYFCASSADGQDNSPLHFGNGTRLTVT.

The chain couples TRBV9 to TRBJ2-7, with a weak D call TRBD1 (6 bases). Trimming removed 0 bases from V and 1 base from J, with 11 bases in between. Per germline, CDR1 SGDLS and CDR2 YYNGEE. CDR3 size: 15 residues. The CDR3 sequence is CASSVAAGASYEQYF. CDR3 coding DNA: TGTGCCAGCAGCGTAGCGGCAGGGGCTTCCTACGAGCAGTACTTC.

This clonotype occurred many times. The rearrangement uses TRBV6-2 or TRBV6-3 and TRBJ2-2; a possible D gene is TRBD1 (5 bases). This CDR3 region has 18 residues. Trimming stripped 4 bases from V and 1 base from J, with 19 bases between. Germline V lookup: CDR1 MNHEY, CDR2 SVGEGT. The CDR3 sequence: CASSFPTRQTGNTGELFF. CDR3 DNA sequence: TGTGCCAGCAGTTTCCCCACACGTCAAACAGGGAACACCGGGGAGCTGTTTTTT.

Many counts were recorded for this clonotype. The genes are TRBV12-3 or TRBV12-4 and TRBJ2-2, with 8 bases matching TRBD2. Trimming cost V 6 bases and J 5 bases; bases outside gene matches: 11. The CDR3 runs 16 residues. The CDR3 DNA is TGTGCCAGCAGCCTGAGGGCGGGGGGCGGTACCGGGGAGCTGTTTTTT. It yields the protein CASSLRAGGGTGELFF.

This clonotype was recorded at least ten times. V gene TRBV6-5 combines with J gene TRBJ1-1; D is unclear. Germline CDR1 and CDR2: MNHEY and SVGAGI. The CDR3 sequence is 11 residues long. The ends were cut back, 10 bases at V and 12 bases at J, with 18 bases in the middle. CDR3 protein: CATIRGSETFF. CDR3 coding DNA: TGTGCCACCATCCGGGGTTCGGAAACTTTCTTT.

The DNA of the CDR3 is TGTGCCAGCGTAGGACAGTTGAACACTGAAGCTTTCTTT. It translates to CASVGQLNTEAFF. The rearrangement uses TRBV28 and TRBJ1-1; TRBD1 might be the D (6 bases). Trimming left V 8 bases short and J 0 bases short, with 10 bases between. The germline CDR1 and CDR2 sequences are MDHEN and SYDVKM. The CDR3 is made up of 13 amino acids.

In its sample, this clonotype was seen many times. The V gene is TRBV5-1, the J gene TRBJ2-7; no definite D call. The CDR3 covers 15 residues. Germline-derived CDR1 and CDR2 are SGHRS and YFSETQ. With 4 bases removed from V and 6 bases from J, the gap between germline ends came to 20 bases. The CDR3 sequence is CASSPSSIRSGEQYF. CDR3 bases: TGCGCCAGCAGCCCCTCCTCAATTAGATCGGGCGAGCAGTACTTC.

This clonotype has ten or more counts. The rearrangement links TRBV6-6 to TRBJ2-1, with TRBD2 matching 9 bases. The V and J ends lost 7 bases and 5 bases, in that order; junction bases with no gene match: 18. This CDR3 spans 18 amino acids. The germline V gene has CDR1 MNHNY and CDR2 SVGAGI (reference sequence). The CDR3 loop reads CASNPTYGPSGDHNEQFF. The CDR3 coding sequence is TGTGCCAGCAACCCTACTTACGGTCCTAGCGGGGACCACAATGAGCAGTTCTTC.

Many counts were recorded for this clonotype. This chain links TRBV19 with TRBJ1-1; D is ambiguous. The CDR3 is 14 amino acids. V was trimmed by 7 bases and J by 1 base, leaving 13 bases between them. Germline V gives CDR1 LNHDA, CDR2 SQIVND (reference sequence). The CDR3 coding sequence is TGTGCCAGTACCCCCCGAGGCAAGAACACTGAAGCTTTCTTT. This codes for CASTPRGKNTEAFF.

In its sample, this clonotype was seen many times. This chain links TRBV7-8 with TRBJ2-7; D not certain. V dropped 5 bases and J dropped 9 bases, with 11 bases sitting between them. Germline V lookup: CDR1 SGHVS, CDR2 FQNEAQ. The CDR3 spans 11 residues. The CDR3 here is CASSPGPGQYF. The CDR3 DNA reads TGTGCCAGCAGCCCAGGCCCGGGGCAGTACTTC.

The chain carries TRBV28 and TRBJ1-5; D unresolved. Trimming took 5 bases from V and 7 from J, leaving 12 bases between them. CDR1 is MDHEN and CDR2 is SYDVKM in the germline V gene. The CDR3 loop spans 13 amino acids. In DNA, the CDR3 is TGTGCCAGCAGTACCTCCGCGTTCCAGCCCCAGCATTTT. Translating it yields CASSTSAFQPQHF. The variable domain in full, with the rest retrieved from reference TRBV28 and TRBJ1-5, is DVKVTQSSRYLVKRTGEKVFLECVQDMDHENMFWYRQDPGLGLRLIYFSYDVKMKEKGDIPEGYSVSREKKERFSLILESASTNQTSMYLCASSTSAFQPQHFGDGTRLSIL.